One and the same sample provided the 2 T cell receptor beta chains below, sequenced in a study of identical twins. TCRdb fed the 5' RACE reads into MiXCR, producing one record per CDR3 protein. The table includes 700,000 to 950,000 distinct CDR3 sequences, approximately 13% detected once. This same sample was also part of a study on yellow fever vaccine responses in identical twins.

The source material was PBMCs. These receptors all stem from a young woman in good health.

This clonotype came up a few times. The V and J genes are TRBV7-6 and TRBJ1-4; unclear D gene. The V gene lost 1 base and the J gene lost 7 bases, with 16 bases spanning the gap. Germline lookup yields CDR1 SGHVS and CDR2 FNYEAQ. The CDR3 sequence is 16 residues long. CDR3 coding DNA: TGTGCCAGCAGCTTAGGTTCGGATCCCGGGAGTGAAAAACTGTTTTTT. Its translation is CASSLGSDPGSEKLFF.

V gene TRBV7-9 combines with J gene TRBJ2-1; 7 positions agree with TRBD2. Germline values: CDR1 SEHNR, CDR2 FQNEAQ (reference sequence). Losses at the gene ends were 5 bases for V and 6 bases for J; bases not matched to a gene: 13. The CDR3 spans 16 residues. CDR3: CASSRTSDFVGNEQFF. The DNA of the CDR3 is TGTGCCAGCAGCCGAACTAGCGACTTTGTGGGCAATGAGCAGTTCTTC. Supplemented by reference TRBV7-9 and TRBJ2-1, the full variable domain reads DTGVSQNPRHKITKRGQNVTFRCDPISEHNRLYWYRQTLGQGPEFLTYFQNEAQLEKSRLLSDRFSAERPKGSFSTLEIQRTEQGDSAMYLCASSRTSDFVGNEQFFGPGTRLTVL.